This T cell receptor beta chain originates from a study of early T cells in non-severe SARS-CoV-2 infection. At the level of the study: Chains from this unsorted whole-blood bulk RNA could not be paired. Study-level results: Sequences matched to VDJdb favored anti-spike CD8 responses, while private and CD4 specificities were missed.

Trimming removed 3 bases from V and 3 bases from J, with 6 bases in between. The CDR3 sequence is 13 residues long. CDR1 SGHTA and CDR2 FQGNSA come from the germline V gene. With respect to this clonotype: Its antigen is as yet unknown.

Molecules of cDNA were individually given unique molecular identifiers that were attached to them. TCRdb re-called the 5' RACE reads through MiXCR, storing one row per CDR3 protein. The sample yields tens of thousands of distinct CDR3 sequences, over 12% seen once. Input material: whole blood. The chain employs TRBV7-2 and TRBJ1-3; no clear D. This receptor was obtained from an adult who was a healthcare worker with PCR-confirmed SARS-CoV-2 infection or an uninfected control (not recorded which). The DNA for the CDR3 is TGTGCCAGCAGCTTTCCCAGTGGAAACACCATATATTTT. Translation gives CASSFPSGNTIYF.